This T cell receptor (beta chain) emerged from a study of T cell responses to AZD1222 COVID-19 vaccine. Germline trimming cut 2 bases from V and 5 bases from J; bases unmatched to any gene: 5. Germline V gene sequence: CDR1 KGHDR, CDR2 SFDVKD. The CDR3 covers 16 residues. Sequencing used immunoSEQ multiplex PCR; TCRdb keeps in-frame clones, though not all of them. Found here are 100,000 to 150,000 clones, approximately 82% of them singletons; the top ten hold around 27%. Regarding this clone: Its specificity is not known.

Study-wide results and limits: The reported proportion of spike-specific TCRs targeting unmutated variant regions was nearly half.

The TCR sequence derives from an adult who received the AZD1222 COVID-19 vaccine. The V gene is TRBV24-1, the J gene TRBJ2-2; 9 bases match TRBD1. The starting material was peripheral blood, obtained 28 days after the second AZD1222 dose. CDR3 loop: CATSDSGDRETGELFF. Here the CDR3 DNA reads TGTGCCACCAGTGATTCGGGGGACAGGGAGACCGGGGAGCTGTTTTTT.